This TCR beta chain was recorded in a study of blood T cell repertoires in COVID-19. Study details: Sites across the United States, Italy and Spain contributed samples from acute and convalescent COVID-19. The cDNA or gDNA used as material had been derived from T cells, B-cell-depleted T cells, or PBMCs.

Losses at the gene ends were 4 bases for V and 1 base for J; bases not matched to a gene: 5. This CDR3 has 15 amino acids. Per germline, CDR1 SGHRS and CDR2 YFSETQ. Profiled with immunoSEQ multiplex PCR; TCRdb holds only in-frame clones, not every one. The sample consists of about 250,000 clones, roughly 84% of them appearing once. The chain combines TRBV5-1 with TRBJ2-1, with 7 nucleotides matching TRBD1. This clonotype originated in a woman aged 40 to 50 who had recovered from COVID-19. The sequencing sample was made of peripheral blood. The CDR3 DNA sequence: TGCGCCAGCAGCCTGCCGGGACAGTCCTACAATGAGCAGTTCTTC. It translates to CASSLPGQSYNEQFF.